This entry lists 3 T cell receptor beta chains sequenced from one sample in a study of molecular identifiers for immune sequencing clone quantification. From the PCR reads, TCRdb called clonotypes with MiXCR, one entry per CDR3 protein. The table has a few hundred thousand distinct CDR3 sequences, over 20% seen once; the top ten hold about 0.71%. The sequenced sample was naive CD8+ T cells from blood, with Jurkat cell RNA spiked in. This sample's subset: FACS-sorted CD8+CD4-CCR7+CD45RA+ naive T cells. Source of these receptors: a human donor in good health. Some libraries in this study had Jurkat cell RNA spiked in.

This clonotype was counted a few times. This chain joins TRBV12-3 or TRBV12-4 and TRBJ1-6; D is unclear. This CDR3 comprises 11 residues. With 3 bases removed from V and 9 bases from J, the gap between germline ends came to 3 bases. CDR3: CASSFGSPLHF. DNA of the CDR3: TGTGCCAGCAGTTTTGGTTCACCCCTCCACTTT.

Note on this clonotype: No conserved phenylalanine or tryptophan ends this CDR3, so it is likely a read error. The chain is built from TRBV9 and TRBJ2-3; possibly TRBD1 for D (7 bases). Between the trimmed V and J ends, which lost 1 base and 2 bases, there was a span of 17 bases. This CDR3 has 17 amino acids. Germline loops: CDR1 SGDLS, CDR2 YYNGEE. Here the CDR3 reads CASSVSPQGGPTDTQYS. In nucleotides, the CDR3 is TGTGCCAGCAGCGTATCCCCCCAGGGGGGCCCCACAGATACGCAGTATTCT.

Notes on this clonotype: At one boundary the junction diverges from the germline segment, which might be a read error. The chain couples TRBV5-3 to TRBJ2-7, with no clear D. TRBV5-3 has ORF status, its function being uncertain. There are 12 residues in the CDR3. CDR3 bases: TGTGCCAGCAGCTTTCACCCTTTGGGGCAGTACTTC. This sequence encodes CASSFHPLGQYF.